A single sample is the source of the 30 T cell receptor beta chains below, sequenced in a study of shared clonotypes between healthy human individuals. The table came from immunoSEQ multiplex PCR; TCRdb's copy has only in-frame clones and leaves some out. The sample holds about 800,000 clones; roughly 96% are singletons and the top ten take approximately 0.2%. Positively selected for CCR7, the CD45RO-negative cells used as naive CD8 cells excluded terminally differentiated effector memory CD45RA+ cells. Specimen: naive CD8+ T cells sorted from blood. These receptors all come from a young man in good health.

The J gene is TRBJ2-7, the V gene TRBV6-5; unclear D gene. Per germline, CDR1 MNHEY and CDR2 SVGAGI. Trimming stripped 0 bases from V and 2 bases from J, with 8 bases between. The CDR3 spans 14 residues. The DNA for the CDR3 is TGTGCCAGCAGTTACTCGTGGGATACCTACGAGCAGTACTTC. It translates to CASSYSWDTYEQYF.

This clone has just one count. The chain is built from TRBV5-1 and TRBJ2-1; the D is unclear. The CDR3 runs to 15 residues. Trimming shortened V by 0 bases and J by 4 bases, and 11 bases separated the two germline ends. CDR1 SGHRS and CDR2 YFSETQ come from the germline V gene. Here the CDR3 reads CASSLVAEGYNEQFF. CDR3 DNA: TGCGCCAGCAGCTTGGTGGCGGAAGGATACAATGAGCAGTTCTTC.

This rearrangement joins TRBV6-1 to TRBJ1-1; D may be TRBD1 (5 bases). Between the trimmed V and J ends, which lost 9 bases and 8 bases, there was a span of 16 bases. Germline values: CDR1 MNHNS, CDR2 SASEGT. CDR3 length equals 12 residues. CDR3 residues: CASEGWGEEAFF. In DNA, the CDR3 is TGTGCCAGTGAGGGTTGGGGGGAAGAAGCTTTCTTT.

J is TRBJ2-7 and V is TRBV4-3; 7 bases fit TRBD2. The germline V gene has CDR1 LGHNA and CDR2 YSLEER. The J segment lost 3 bases and the V segment lost 4 bases, leaving 9 bases of the junction unmatched. This CDR3 is 15 amino acids long. The CDR3 DNA reads as TGCGCCAGCAGCCTCACCGCGGGAGTGAGCTACGAGCAGTACTTC. The encoded protein is CASSLTAGVSYEQYF.

The rearrangement uses TRBV7-3 and TRBJ2-3; the D is unclear. The CDR3 extends over 13 amino acids. Germline CDR1 is SGHTA and CDR2 is FQGTGA. V was clipped by 2 bases and J by 1 base, with 4 bases between them. The CDR3: CASSLVGTDTQYF. The CDR3 DNA follows: TGTGCCAGCAGCTTAGTCGGCACAGATACGCAGTATTTT.

This clone occurred once. The rearrangement joins TRBV7-2 to TRBJ2-7, with D perhaps given as TRBD1 or TRBD2 (5 bases each). Germline loops: CDR1 SGHTA, CDR2 FQGNSA. Between the trimmed V and J ends, which lost 4 bases and 3 bases, there was a span of 16 bases. The CDR3 sequence is 15 residues long. CDR3 protein: CASSSGTSSGYEQYF. DNA of the CDR3: TGTGCCAGCAGCTCCGGGACGTCCTCCGGCTACGAGCAGTACTTC. The full variable domain, with the rest looked up from reference TRBV7-2 and TRBJ2-7, is GAGVSQSPSNKVTEKGKDVELRCDPISGHTALYWYRQSLGQGLEFLIYFQGNSAPDKSGLPSDRFSAERTGGSVSTLTIQRTQQEDSAVYLCASSSGTSSGYEQYFGPGTRLTVT.

This clone was seen only once. The rearrangement uses TRBV6-6 and TRBJ1-2; D perhaps matches TRBD1 (5 bases). Germline loops: CDR1 MNHNY, CDR2 SVGAGI (reference sequence). The V end lost 1 base, the J end lost 4 bases, and 7 bases lay between the germline ends. This CDR3 has 13 residues. For the CDR3, the DNA is TGTGCCAGCAGTTACTTAACAGGCTATGGCTACACCTTC. Translating it yields CASSYLTGYGYTF.

V and J are TRBV6-5 and TRBJ2-7, with TRBD1 matching 9 bases. The V segment lost 4 bases and the J segment 5 bases; nucleotides outside the gene matches: 12. This CDR3 has 16 residues. Per the germline V gene, CDR1 is MNHEY and CDR2 is SVGAGI. CDR3 protein: CASSLAYRGRVHEQYF. The CDR3, as DNA: TGTGCCAGCAGTTTGGCCTACAGGGGGCGCGTCCACGAGCAGTACTTC.

The chain has TRBV7-9 and TRBJ1-5, with D perhaps TRBD1 (6 bases). Germline CDR1 SEHNR, CDR2 FQNEAQ (reference sequence). The CDR3 contains 16 residues. V lost 4 bases to trimming and J lost 0 bases, with 13 bases between them. CDR3 coding DNA: TGTGCCAGCAGCTCTTCCGGACAGTTTAGCAATCAGCCCCAGCATTTT. It yields the protein CASSSSGQFSNQPQHF.

V and J are TRBV5-1 and TRBJ1-2, with D unresolved. Germline V gives CDR1 SGHRS, CDR2 YFSETQ. The V and J ends lost 1 base and 0 bases respectively, with 13 bases between them. The CDR3 has 16 residues. The CDR3 loop is CASSLKPDLANYGYTF. In DNA, the CDR3 is TGCGCCAGCAGCTTGAAGCCCGACCTCGCTAACTATGGCTACACCTTC.

J is TRBJ2-1 and V is TRBV7-8, with 8 nucleotides matching TRBD2. The CDR3 loop spans 18 amino acids. With V trimmed by 5 bases and J by 4 bases, 16 bases remained unmatched. Germline CDR1 reads SGHVS; CDR2 reads FQNEAQ. The CDR3 loop reads CASSPSGTRLAPYNEQFF. The DNA for the CDR3 is TGTGCCAGCAGCCCATCCGGGACACGACTAGCGCCATACAATGAGCAGTTCTTC.

This rearrangement joins TRBV2 to TRBJ2-3; D is unclear. V gave up 3 bases and J gave up 7 bases, with 11 bases separating them. Germline V CDR1 and CDR2: SNHLY, FYNNEI. The CDR3 has 13 residues. The CDR3 region has the DNA TGTGCCAGCAGTGACTCAAGGGCGTATACGCAGTATTTT. Translation gives CASSDSRAYTQYF.

The V call is TRBV5-1, the J call TRBJ1-5; TRBD1 matches at 9 bases. This CDR3 region has 14 residues. Germline CDR1 is SGHRS and CDR2 is YFSETQ. Trimming removed 0 bases from V and 5 bases from J; junction bases left unmatched: 0. CDR3: CASSLGTGDQPQHF. The CDR3 DNA reads as TGCGCCAGCAGCTTGGGGACAGGGGATCAGCCCCAGCATTTT.

The chain links TRBV12-2 to TRBJ2-7; TRBD2, the table's D call, lacks a check against the DNA. TRBV12-2 is given as a pseudogene. There are 16 residues in the CDR3. CDR3 bases: TGTGCAAGTCGCTTAGGCCTTCTAGCGGAACCCTACGAGCAGTACTTC. Its protein product is CASRLGLLAEPYEQYF.

The V and J genes are TRBV16 and TRBJ2-1; D remains ambiguous. The CDR3 is made up of 13 amino acids. From germline, CDR1 is KGHSY and CDR2 FQNENV. Between the trimmed V and J ends, which lost 1 base and 3 bases, there was a span of 4 bases. CDR3 nucleotide sequence: TGTGCCAGCAGCCAATTCAACTACAATGAGCAGTTCTTC. This gives the protein CASSQFNYNEQFF.

In this sample, this clone turned up once. The chain couples TRBV7-9 to TRBJ2-7; 13 bases fit TRBD2. Trimming at V came to 5 bases and at J to 4 bases, leaving 14 bases not matched to a gene. This CDR3 region has 18 residues. Per the germline V gene, CDR1 is SEHNR and CDR2 is FQNEAQ (reference sequence). The CDR3: CASSHSRDGTSGTYEQYF. The CDR3 DNA reads as TGTGCCAGCAGCCATTCACGGGATGGGACTAGCGGGACGTACGAGCAGTACTTC.

This chain links TRBV27 with TRBJ2-7, with no clear D. CDR1 and CDR2 from the germline V gene are MNHEY and SMNVEV (reference sequence). V was trimmed by 8 bases and J by 2 bases, leaving 16 bases between them. The CDR3 has 14 amino acids. This CDR3 is CASHPFGSAYEQYF. The CDR3 nucleotides are TGTGCCAGCCACCCGTTCGGATCCGCCTACGAGCAGTACTTC.

The rearrangement uses TRBV5-5 and TRBJ1-5; D remains ambiguous. The germline V gene has CDR1 SGHKS and CDR2 YYEKEE (reference sequence). Trimming stripped 0 bases from V and 7 bases from J, with 14 bases between. The CDR3 consists of 15 residues. Written as DNA, the CDR3 is TGTGCCAGCAGCTTGGCGTATGGGTCCGGACAGCCCCAGCATTTT. Translation: CASSLAYGSGQPQHF.

The chain employs TRBV6-5 and TRBJ2-7; 8 bases are a match to TRBD1. CDR1 is MNHEY, CDR2 SVGAGI, per germline. CDR3 length equals 15 residues. Germline trimming cut 5 bases from V and 5 bases from J; bases unmatched to any gene: 11. The CDR3 reads CASSHGQGISNEQYF. As DNA, the CDR3 is TGTGCCAGCAGTCATGGACAGGGTATTTCGAACGAGCAGTACTTC.

This sequence joins TRBV30 and TRBJ2-1, with D possibly being TRBD1 or TRBD2 (5 bases each). This CDR3 is 15 amino acids long. The ends were cut back, 4 bases at V and 0 bases at J, with 13 bases in the middle. Germline V CDR1 and CDR2: GTSNPN, SVGIG (reference sequence). The CDR3 DNA follows: TGTGCCTGGACGCTCGGGACGGACTCCTACAATGAGCAGTTCTTC. Amino acids: CAWTLGTDSYNEQFF. The whole variable domain, remainder taken from reference TRBV30 and TRBJ2-1, is SQTIHQWPATLVQPVGSPLSLECTVEGTSNPNLYWYRQAAGRGLQLLFYSVGIGQISSEVPQNLSASRPQDRQFILSSKKLLLSDSGFYLCAWTLGTDSYNEQFFGPGTRLTVL.

The chain uses TRBV29-1 and TRBJ2-2, with a tentative D call TRBD2 (5 bases). With 3 bases removed from V and 1 base from J, the gap between germline ends came to 6 bases. The length of the CDR3 is 13 residues. Germline loops: CDR1 SQVTM, CDR2 ANQGSEA. The CDR3 region has the DNA TGCAGCGTTGATACTAGGAACACCGGGGAGCTGTTTTTT. This gives the protein CSVDTRNTGELFF.

This chain connects TRBV29-1 to TRBJ2-1, with D possibly called TRBD1 or TRBD2 (5 bases each). The CDR3 has 12 amino acids. The germline V and J ends were trimmed by 3 bases and 8 bases, with 11 bases remaining between them. Per germline, CDR1 SQVTM and CDR2 ANQGSEA. The CDR3 spells CSVDVGDDEQFF. CDR3 nucleotide sequence: TGCAGCGTTGACGTAGGGGACGATGAGCAGTTCTTC.

Details on this clone: The same CDR3 can be traced to other DNA sequences in this sample. The genes are TRBV4-1 and TRBJ1-1; D remains unclear. Trimming stripped 3 bases from V and 3 bases from J, with 8 bases between. This CDR3 spans 13 amino acids. The germline V gene encodes CDR1 MGHRA and CDR2 YSYEKL. CDR3 DNA: TGCGCCAGCAGCCATCCCGGGGACACTGAAGCTTTCTTT. Its protein is CASSHPGDTEAFF.

The chain has TRBV9 and TRBJ2-5; D is ambiguous. CDR3 length: 15 residues. V lost 0 bases and J lost 0, with 9 bases in between. Germline CDR1 SGDLS, CDR2 YYNGEE. Written as DNA, the CDR3 is TGTGCCAGCAGCGTAGGAGTGGGGTACCAAGAGACCCAGTACTTC. Translated: CASSVGVGYQETQYF.

The rearrangement uses TRBV5-6 and TRBJ2-1, with D perhaps matching TRBD1 (6 bases). Trimming removed 0 bases from V and 0 bases from J, with 7 bases in between. The CDR3 has 15 residues. The V gene's germline CDR1 is SGHDT and CDR2 YYEEEE. The CDR3 region is CASSLGGHSYNEQFF. Here the CDR3 DNA reads TGTGCCAGCAGCTTGGGGGGACACTCCTACAATGAGCAGTTCTTC.

In its sample, this clone was seen once. The V call is TRBV4-1, the J call TRBJ2-7; 8 bases map to TRBD2. The V and J ends lost 1 base and 0 bases, in that order; junction bases with no gene match: 11. The CDR3 is 18 amino acids. Germline-derived CDR1 and CDR2 are MGHRA and YSYEKL. The CDR3 DNA reads as TGCGCCAGCAGCCAAGTTTACCGCAGCGGGAGTACCTCCTACGAGCAGTACTTC. Its translation: CASSQVYRSGSTSYEQYF.

The genes are TRBV27 and TRBJ2-7; D gene uncertain. The germline V gene encodes CDR1 MNHEY and CDR2 SMNVEV (reference sequence). Trimming pared 8 bases from V and 2 bases from J, leaving 13 bases between. This CDR3 is 13 amino acids long. CDR3: CASRPGPPYEQYF. The CDR3 region has the DNA TGTGCCAGCCGGCCCGGGCCGCCCTACGAGCAGTACTTC.

As to this clone: Other DNA sequences of this sample code for an identical CDR3. This rearrangement joins TRBV5-4 to TRBJ1-5, with D hard to call. The CDR3 sequence is 14 residues long. From germline, CDR1 is SGHNT and CDR2 YYREEE (reference sequence). Trimming stripped 1 base from V and 0 bases from J, with 5 bases between. CDR3 coding DNA: TGTGCCAGCAGCTTGTGGGGTAGCAATCAGCCCCAGCATTTT. Translated: CASSLWGSNQPQHF.

This clone occurred once. V gene TRBV6-5 combines with J gene TRBJ1-3; D may be TRBD1 (5 bases). Trimming took 2 bases from V and 8 from J, leaving 13 bases between them. Germline lookup yields CDR1 MNHEY and CDR2 SVGAGI. The CDR3 spans 14 residues. DNA for the CDR3: TGTGCCAGCAGTTACCTTAACCAGGGATACACCATATATTTT. Protein: CASSYLNQGYTIYF.

The rearrangement joins TRBV10-3 to TRBJ2-1; the match to TRBD2 covers 8 bases. Trimming removed 0 bases from V and 6 bases from J; junction bases left unmatched: 4. Germline assignment: CDR1 ENHRY and CDR2 SYGVKD. This CDR3 has 15 amino acids. This CDR3 reads CAISESSGTANEQFF. The DNA of the CDR3 is TGTGCCATCAGTGAGTCTAGCGGGACGGCCAATGAGCAGTTCTTC.